The 32 T cell receptor beta chains listed next were all sequenced from one sample in a study of blood T cells in healthy people across ages. With a J-beta primer mix and a sample-barcoded 5' primer, a second PCR ran about 6 to 11 cycles. Each CDR3 protein gets one entry after TCRdb re-called the 5' RACE reads with MiXCR. The sample lists some 1.5 million distinct CDR3 sequences, over 25% occurring once. Input material: blood. Every receptor here comes from a woman under 40 in good health.

This clonotype appeared many times. The rearrangement uses TRBV20-1 and TRBJ2-5, with D tentatively TRBD1 (5 bases). This CDR3 contains 13 residues. Trimming took off 3 bases at V and 2 bases at J, with 10 bases between the two ends. Germline V lookup: CDR1 DFQATT, CDR2 SNEGSKA (reference sequence). The CDR3 spells CSASRTFQETQYF. The CDR3 DNA reads TGCAGTGCTAGCAGGACATTTCAAGAGACCCAGTACTTC.

This clonotype was seen a handful of times. The chain has TRBV7-6 and TRBJ2-2; no firm D call. Trimming took off 1 base at V and 1 base at J, with 10 bases between the two ends. The CDR3 has 16 residues. Per the germline V gene, CDR1 is SGHVS and CDR2 is FNYEAQ. DNA of the CDR3: TGTGCCAGCAGCTTAGGTCGTAAGAGGAACACCGGGGAGCTGTTTTTT. Its protein is CASSLGRKRNTGELFF. Filled out from reference TRBV7-6 and TRBJ2-2, the complete variable domain reads GAGVSQSPRYKVTKRGQDVALRCDPISGHVSLYWYRQALGQGPEFLTYFNYEAQQDKSGLPNDRFSAERPEGSISTLTIQRTEQRDSAMYRCASSLGRKRNTGELFFGEGSRLTVL.

This clonotype was detected ten times or more. The rearrangement joins TRBV5-5 to TRBJ2-3; D gene unclear. Germline V gene data show CDR1 as SGHKS and CDR2 as YYEKEE (reference sequence). The ends were cut back, 0 bases at V and 7 bases at J, with 9 bases in the middle. The CDR3 spans 13 residues. CDR3 nucleotides: TGTGCCAGCAGCTTGGCCGGGTTCTATACGCAGTATTTT. It specifies CASSLAGFYTQYF. The full variable domain, rest sourced from reference TRBV5-5 and TRBJ2-3, is DAGVTQSPTHLIKTRGQQVTLRCSPISGHKSVSWYQQVLGQGPQFIFQYYEKEERGRGNFPDRFSARQFPNYSSELNVNALLLGDSALYLCASSLAGFYTQYFGPGTRLTVL.

This chain connects TRBV7-9 to TRBJ1-1; 10 bases are shared with TRBD1. Germline loops: CDR1 SEHNR, CDR2 FQNEAQ (reference sequence). The CDR3 runs to 14 residues. V lost 2 bases and J lost 6; bases outside the gene matches: 3. In nucleotides, the CDR3 is TGTGCCAGCAGCTTATGGGACAGGGGCCCTGAAGCTTTCTTT. Its protein product is CASSLWDRGPEAFF.

This clonotype was counted only a few times. The gene calls are TRBV10-3 and TRBJ2-4; the match to TRBD2 covers 8 bases. The CDR3 runs to 15 residues. The V gene's germline CDR1 is ENHRY and CDR2 SYGVKD. V shed 6 bases, J shed 13 bases, and the junction held 17 bases outside the gene matches. DNA of the CDR3: TGTGCCATCAGACTAACGGGAGGGCCAAGCGATGAGCAGTACTTC. This sequence encodes CAIRLTGGPSDEQYF.

This sequence joins TRBV6-6 and TRBJ1-4, with TRBD1 matching over 9 bases. Germline values: CDR1 MNHNY, CDR2 SVGAGI (reference sequence). The junction had 9 bases not matched to a gene; V was cut back by 5 bases and J by 11 bases. The CDR3 totals 14 residues. Here the CDR3 DNA reads TGTGCCAGCAGTCAGGGACAGGGTTCCCCTAAACTGTTTTTT. Translated: CASSQGQGSPKLFF.

The chain links TRBV5-1 to TRBJ2-1, with D possibly TRBD2 on 6 matching bases. CDR3 length equals 14 residues. Germline CDR1 is SGHRS and CDR2 is YFSETQ. The ends were cut back, 4 bases at V and 5 bases at J, with 13 bases in the middle. The CDR3 loop reads CASSPRDLNNEQFF. CDR3 bases: TGCGCCAGCAGCCCCCGGGACTTGAACAATGAGCAGTTCTTC.

Regarding this clonotype: This may arise from a read error, as a much more abundant clone is one base away. This sequence joins TRBV2 and TRBJ2-7; D uncertain. CDR3 length equals 15 residues. V lost 7 bases and J 7 bases, leaving 23 bases between the germline ends. Germline lookup yields CDR1 SNHLY and CDR2 FYNNEI. The CDR3 region is CASKTTALLYNEQYF. In DNA, the CDR3 is TGTGCCAGCAAGACAACTGCCCTCCTATACAATGAGCAGTACTTC.

The rearrangement joins TRBV4-1 to TRBJ2-7; TRBD1 or TRBD2 may be the D gene (5 bases each). CDR1 and CDR2 from the germline V gene are MGHRA and YSYEKL. Trimming pared 0 bases from V and 2 bases from J, leaving 11 bases between. The CDR3 is 15 residues long. The CDR3: CASSQDPKGPYEQYF. DNA of the CDR3: TGCGCCAGCAGCCAAGATCCGAAGGGACCCTACGAGCAGTACTTC.

The chain uses TRBV14 and TRBJ1-4; TRBD1 aligns across 7 bases. The germline gives CDR1 SGHDN, CDR2 FVKESK. The CDR3 is 14 amino acids. The V gene end was trimmed by 1 base and the J gene end by 6 bases; junction bases not matched to a gene: 2. CDR3 region: CASSQATGDEKLFF. Written as DNA, the CDR3 is TGTGCCAGCAGCCAAGCAACAGGGGATGAAAAACTGTTTTTT.

The genes are TRBV7-9 and TRBJ1-1; D may be TRBD1 (5 bases). In germline, CDR1 is SEHNR, CDR2 FQNEAQ (reference sequence). The germline V and J ends were trimmed by 5 bases and 3 bases, with 19 bases remaining between them. This CDR3 is built from 16 residues. The CDR3 here is CASSILFGGRDTEAFF. CDR3 nucleotides: TGTGCCAGCAGCATCCTCTTCGGGGGTCGGGACACTGAAGCTTTCTTT.

V and J are TRBV4-2 and TRBJ1-5; D gene uncertain. This CDR3 contains 14 residues. Trimming stripped 2 bases from V and 1 base from J, with 6 bases between. The germline V gene encodes CDR1 LGHNA and CDR2 YNFKEQ. The CDR3 spells CASSQPRSNQPQHF. DNA for the CDR3: TGTGCCAGCAGCCAACCCAGGAGCAATCAGCCCCAGCATTTT.

This chain connects TRBV25-1 to TRBJ2-5; 7 bases line up with TRBD1. With V trimmed by 3 bases and J by 4 bases, 11 bases remained unmatched. Germline loops: CDR1 MGHDK, CDR2 SYGVNS. There are 16 residues in the CDR3. The chain's CDR3 is CASSDRRQGWGETQYF. The CDR3 DNA sequence: TGTGCCAGCAGTGATCGTCGACAGGGATGGGGAGAGACCCAGTACTTC.

This clonotype has a handful of counts. V usage is TRBV5-1 and J usage is TRBJ2-2; TRBD2 might be the D (5 bases). With 3 bases removed from V and 4 bases from J, the gap between germline ends came to 16 bases. CDR1 is SGHRS, CDR2 YFSETQ, per germline. There are 16 residues in the CDR3. CDR3: CASSSDWKVPTGELFF. As DNA, the CDR3 is TGCGCCAGCAGCTCGGACTGGAAAGTACCCACCGGGGAGCTGTTTTTT.

This clonotype was counted many times. The chain couples TRBV20-1 to TRBJ2-7; D is perhaps TRBD2 (6 bases). CDR1 is DFQATT and CDR2 is SNEGSKA in the germline V gene (reference sequence). This CDR3 region has 13 residues. V shed 2 bases and J shed 3 bases, with 11 bases lying between them. CDR3 sequence (DNA): TGCAGTGCTAGATCCCCGGGGGTCTACGAGCAGTACTTC. Protein: CSARSPGVYEQYF.

The gene calls are TRBV4-3 and TRBJ2-5; 8 positions match TRBD2. Trimming at V came to 2 bases and at J to 7 bases, leaving 9 bases not matched to a gene. The CDR3 is 15 residues long. The germline V gene encodes CDR1 LGHNA and CDR2 YSLEER. The CDR3 spells CASSQYAGGVGTQYF. DNA for the CDR3: TGCGCCAGCAGCCAATATGCGGGAGGAGTAGGGACCCAGTACTTC.

The chain is built from TRBV5-6 and TRBJ1-4; D remains ambiguous. V dropped 6 bases and J dropped 7 bases, with 10 bases sitting between them. Germline V CDR1 and CDR2: SGHDT, YYEEEE. This CDR3 region has 12 residues. CDR3 DNA sequence: TGTGCCAGCACCACTGCGGGTGAAAAACTGTTTTTT. Protein: CASTTAGEKLFF.

This clonotype was counted between two and nine times. The genes are TRBV7-3 and TRBJ2-1; the D is unclear. Trimming pared 5 bases from V and 8 bases from J, leaving 13 bases between. The CDR3 is made up of 13 amino acids. Looked up from germline, CDR1 is SGHTA and CDR2 is FQGTGA. CDR3: CASSIKNKDEQFF. The CDR3 DNA sequence: TGTGCCAGCAGCATCAAAAATAAAGATGAGCAGTTCTTC.

Worth noting for this clonotype: Given a much more abundant clone one base away, this may be a read error. The CDR3 DNA is TGCAGCGGGACAGGGTTGAACACTGAAGCTTTCTTT. As protein: CSGTGLNTEAFF. J is TRBJ1-1 and V is TRBV29-1, with TRBD1 identical over 8 bases. J was trimmed by 0 bases and V by 7 bases; bases with no gene match: 1. Germline CDR1 and CDR2: SQVTM and ANQGSEA. The CDR3 runs 12 residues.

This clonotype has more than one count but fewer than ten. The rearrangement links TRBV5-1 to TRBJ2-7; 11 bases match TRBD2. Per the germline V gene, CDR1 is SGHRS and CDR2 is YFSETQ. J lost 5 bases, V lost 5 bases, and 3 bases had no gene match. The length of the CDR3 is 13 residues. The CDR3 loop is CASRVLAGDEQYF. In nucleotides, the CDR3 is TGCGCCAGCAGGGTACTAGCGGGGGACGAGCAGTACTTC. Full variable domain (rest looked up from reference TRBV5-1 and TRBJ2-7): KAGVTQTPRYLIKTRGQQVTLSCSPISGHRSVSWYQQTPGQGLQFLFEYFSETQRNKGNFPGRFSGRQFSNSRSEMNVSTLELGDSALYLCASRVLAGDEQYFGPGTRLTVT.

Remarks on this clonotype: The junction departs from the called germline gene at one end, perhaps through a read error. The rearrangement joins TRBV6-6 to TRBJ1-1, with TRBD1 as a possible D gene (6 bases). The V gene's germline CDR1 is MNHNY and CDR2 SVGAGI (reference sequence). The CDR3 spans 17 residues. The CDR3 DNA reads as TGCGCCAGCAGTTCCGGGACGACAGGCCGGGGGAACACTGAAGCTTTCTTT. This encodes CASSSGTTGRGNTEAFF.

This clonotype was seen a few times. Here the CDR3 DNA reads TGTGCCAGCATTCCCTTTCCTCCGGGACACGACTATGGCTACACCTTC. Protein sequence: CASIPFPPGHDYGYTF. The V call is TRBV2, the J call TRBJ1-2, with TRBD1 as a possible D gene (6 bases). The germline CDR1 and CDR2 sequences are SNHLY and FYNNEI. The ends were cut back, 7 bases at V and 3 bases at J, with 21 bases in the middle. The CDR3 length is 16 residues.

This clonotype was found a few times. This chain connects TRBV29-1 to TRBJ1-2; D is uncertain. The germline gives CDR1 SQVTM, CDR2 ANQGSEA. The V gene lost 0 bases and the J gene lost 8 bases, with 10 bases spanning the gap. There are 12 residues in the CDR3. CDR3 bases: TGCAGCGTTGAAGACTGGGCCTCGGGCTACACCTTC. It encodes CSVEDWASGYTF.

This clonotype was seen more than once but under ten times. This sequence joins TRBV6-6 and TRBJ1-5; D ambiguous. Deletions cut 6 bases from V and 3 bases from J, with 12 bases between. Germline V lookup: CDR1 MNHNY, CDR2 SVGAGI (reference sequence). The CDR3 consists of 14 residues. CDR3 DNA: TGTGCCAGCAGCGGCAGTTCTCCCAATCAGCCCCAGCATTTT. Its protein product is CASSGSSPNQPQHF.

The rearrangement links TRBV6-1 to TRBJ1-2; the D is unclear. Germline V gene sequence: CDR1 MNHNS, CDR2 SASEGT. The V gene lost 6 bases and the J gene lost 6 bases, with 8 bases spanning the gap. The CDR3 loop spans 11 amino acids. In nucleotides, the CDR3 is TGTGCCAGCAGCAACTCGAATGGCTACACCTTC. It is translated as CASSNSNGYTF.

In its sample, this clonotype was seen a few times. The CDR3 nucleotides are TGTGCCAGCAGCTTAAGCGGGGCCTTCACAGATACGCAGTATTTT. It encodes CASSLSGAFTDTQYF. The chain uses TRBV7-3 and TRBJ2-3; possible D gene TRBD2, 6 bases. The germline V and J ends were trimmed by 1 base and 2 bases, with 10 bases remaining between them. There are 15 residues in the CDR3. Germline V gives CDR1 SGHTA, CDR2 FQGTGA. The variable domain in full, completed from reference TRBV7-3 and TRBJ2-3, reads GAGVSQTPSNKVTEKGKYVELRCDPISGHTALYWYRQSLGQGPEFLIYFQGTGAADDSGLPNDRFFAVRPEGSVSTLKIQRTERGDSAVYLCASSLSGAFTDTQYFGPGTRLTVL.

This chain joins TRBV9 and TRBJ1-1, with D uncertain. Trimming stripped 6 bases from V and 1 base from J, with 13 bases between. The CDR3 sequence is 14 residues long. Germline V gives CDR1 SGDLS, CDR2 YYNGEE. The CDR3 DNA follows: TGTGCCAGCAACGACCGGGCTACGAACACTGAAGCTTTCTTT. Translating it yields CASNDRATNTEAFF.

This sequence joins TRBV2 and TRBJ2-5; D remains ambiguous. Trimming stripped 5 bases from V and 3 bases from J, with 10 bases between. The CDR3 runs to 13 residues. Germline V gene lookup returns CDR1 SNHLY and CDR2 FYNNEI. The DNA for the CDR3 is TGTGCCAGCAGTCGGGTGGTCGAAGAGACCCAGTACTTC. Amino acid sequence: CASSRVVEETQYF.

At least ten counts were recorded for this clonotype. The V and J genes are TRBV29-1 and TRBJ2-7; 12 bases agree with TRBD2. Trimming at V came to 0 bases and at J to 1 base, leaving 1 base not matched to a gene. Germline lookup yields CDR1 SQVTM and CDR2 ANQGSEA. CDR3 length: 15 amino acids. The CDR3 nucleotides are TGCAGCGTTGAAGAGCTAGCGGGAGGGTCCTACGAGCAGTACTTC. It translates to CSVEELAGGSYEQYF.

The chain recombines TRBV4-1 with TRBJ2-3; weak D call: TRBD2 (6 bases). The CDR3 is 17 residues long. CDR1 and CDR2 (germline): MGHRA, YSYEKL. V was clipped by 4 bases and J by 0 bases, with 17 bases between them. The DNA for the CDR3 is TGCGCCAGCAGCCTTGGGCGGGGATACTATAGCACAGATACGCAGTATTTT. Translated: CASSLGRGYYSTDTQYF.

This clonotype showed up many times. This rearrangement joins TRBV7-6 to TRBJ2-1; TRBD2 agrees at 7 bases. Trimming took 4 bases from V and 1 from J; bases not matched to a gene: 10. This CDR3 spans 17 amino acids. Germline CDR1 and CDR2: SGHVS and FNYEAQ. CDR3 in DNA: TGTGCCAGCAGCTCACCCCGCGGGAGAAGTTCCTACAATGAGCAGTTCTTC. It is translated as CASSSPRGRSSYNEQFF.

The CDR3: CASSHLEETQYF. The CDR3 DNA reads as TGCGCCAGCAGCCACTTGGAAGAGACCCAGTACTTC. The chain joins TRBV4-1 to TRBJ2-5; D is undetermined. This CDR3 spans 12 amino acids. Germline V gene sequence: CDR1 MGHRA, CDR2 YSYEKL. Deletions cut 3 bases from V and 3 bases from J, with 5 bases between.